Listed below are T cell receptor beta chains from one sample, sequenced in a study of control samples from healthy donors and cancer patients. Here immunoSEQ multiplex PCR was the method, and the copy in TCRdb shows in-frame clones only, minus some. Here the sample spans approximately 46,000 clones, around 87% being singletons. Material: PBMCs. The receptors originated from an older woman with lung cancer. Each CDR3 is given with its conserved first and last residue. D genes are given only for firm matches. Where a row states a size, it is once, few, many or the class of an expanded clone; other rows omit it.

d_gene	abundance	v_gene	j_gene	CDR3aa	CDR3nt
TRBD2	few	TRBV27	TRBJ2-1	CASSSLLAGVSNEQFF	TGTGCCAGCAGTTCCCTCCTAGCGGGAGTTTCCAATGAGCAGTTCTTC
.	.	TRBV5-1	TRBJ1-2	CASSFGQSFSYGYTF	TGCGCCAGCAGCTTCGGACAGTCTTTTTCCTATGGCTACACCTTC
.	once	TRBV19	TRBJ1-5	CASNLNVGNQPQHF	TGTGCCAGTAATCTGAACGTCGGCAATCAGCCCCAGCATTTT
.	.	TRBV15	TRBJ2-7	CATSRDSRYSQSYEQYF	TGTGCCACCAGCAGAGATTCCCGTTACAGCCAATCCTACGAGCAGTACTTC
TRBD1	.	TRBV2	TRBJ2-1	CASSDGTGLTYNEQFF	TGTGCCAGCAGTGATGGGACAGGGTTAACCTACAATGAGCAGTTCTTC
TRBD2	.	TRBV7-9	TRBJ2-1	CASSSRIAGGPHEQFF	TGTGCCAGCAGCTCAAGGATAGCGGGAGGGCCTCATGAGCAGTTCTTC
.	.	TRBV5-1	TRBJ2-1	CASSQTAESREQFF	TGCGCCAGCAGCCAAACGGCGGAGTCCCGTGAGCAGTTCTTC
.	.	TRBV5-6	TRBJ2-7	CASSLNGRVPYEQYF	TGTGCCAGCAGCCTGAACGGACGAGTGCCCTACGAGCAGTACTTC
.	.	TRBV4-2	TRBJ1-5	CASSQEETGRGRGNQPQHF	TGTGCCAGCAGCCAAGAAGAGACAGGACGGGGAAGGGGGAATCAGCCCCAGCATTTT
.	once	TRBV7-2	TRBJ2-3	CASNLGGSTDTQYF	TGTGCCAGCAACCTAGGGGGAAGCACAGATACGCAGTATTTT
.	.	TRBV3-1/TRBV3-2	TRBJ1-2	CASSPRDRFDGYTF	TGTGCCAGCAGCCCCAGAGACAGGTTTGACGGCTACACCTTC
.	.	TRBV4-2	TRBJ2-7	CASSQVPGLNLGYEQYF	TGTGCCAGCAGCCAAGTACCGGGACTCAACTTGGGCTACGAGCAGTACTTC
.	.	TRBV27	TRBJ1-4	CASSTLGFGEKLFF	TGTGCCAGCAGCACGTTGGGCTTTGGCGAAAAACTGTTTTTT
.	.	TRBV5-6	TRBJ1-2	CASSLTVNYGYTF	TGTGCCAGCAGCTTGACAGTTAACTATGGCTACACCTTC
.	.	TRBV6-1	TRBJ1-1	CASSEGPFFGRRDTEAFF	TGTGCCAGCAGTGAGGGACCGTTTTTCGGTAGACGGGACACTGAAGCTTTCTTT
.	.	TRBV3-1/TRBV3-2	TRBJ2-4	CASSLGGPPYF	TGTGCCAGCAGCCTAGGTGGGCCACCATACTTC
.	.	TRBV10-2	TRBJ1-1	CATEPRTLNTEAFF	TGCGCCACCGAACCAAGGACCCTGAACACTGAAGCTTTCTTT
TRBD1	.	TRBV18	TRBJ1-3	CASSPGTGGINTIYF	TGTGCCAGCTCACCCGGGACAGGGGGAATCAACACCATATATTTT
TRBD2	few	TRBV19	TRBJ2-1	CASSQRETAYNEQFF	TGTGCCAGTAGTCAGCGGGAGACCGCCTACAATGAGCAGTTCTTC
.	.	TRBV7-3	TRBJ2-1	CASSLFAGEQFF	TGTGCCAGCAGCTTATTCGCCGGTGAGCAGTTCTTC
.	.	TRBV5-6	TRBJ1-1	CASSAEVKGPGAFF	TGTGCCAGCAGCGCGGAAGTCAAGGGCCCCGGGGCTTTCTTT
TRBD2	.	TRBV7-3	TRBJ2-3	CASSRLAGSTDTQYF	TGTGCCAGCAGCCGACTAGCGGGCTCCACAGATACGCAGTATTTT
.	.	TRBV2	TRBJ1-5	CASSAGSRRTNQPQHF	TGTGCCAGCAGTGCCGGGTCCCGGAGGACCAATCAGCCCCAGCATTTT
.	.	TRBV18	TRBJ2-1	CASSPPVEAFNEQFF	TGTGCCAGCTCACCCCCCGTGGAGGCCTTCAATGAGCAGTTCTTC
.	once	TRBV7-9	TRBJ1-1	CASILGGGNPEAFF	TGTGCCAGCATTCTTGGCGGGGGGAATCCTGAAGCTTTCTTT
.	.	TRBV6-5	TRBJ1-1	CASSREAGTEAFF	TGTGCCAGCAGCCGAGAGGCGGGAACTGAAGCTTTCTTT
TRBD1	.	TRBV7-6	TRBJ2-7	CASSFSSTGAGYEQYF	TGTGCCAGCAGCTTCTCATCGACAGGGGCAGGGTACGAGCAGTACTTC
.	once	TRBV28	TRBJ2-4	CASSIGTFLAKNIQYF	TGTGCCAGCAGTATAGGGACGTTCCTAGCCAAAAACATTCAGTACTTC
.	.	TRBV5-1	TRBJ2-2	CASSEGLYTGELFF	TGCGCCAGCAGCGAGGGACTGTACACCGGGGAGCTGTTTTTT
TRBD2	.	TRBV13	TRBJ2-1	CASSLKAGGPFGEQFF	TGTGCCAGCAGCTTAAAGGCGGGAGGGCCCTTCGGCGAGCAGTTCTTC
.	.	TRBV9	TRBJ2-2	CASSPRGVTGELFF	TGTGCCAGCAGCCCTAGAGGGGTGACCGGGGAGCTGTTTTTT
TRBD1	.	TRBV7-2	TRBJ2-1	CASGRQGPTYNEQFF	TGTGCCAGCGGACGACAGGGGCCCACCTACAATGAGCAGTTCTTC
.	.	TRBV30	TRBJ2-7	CAWSVGVYEQYF	TGTGCCTGGAGTGTGGGTGTGTACGAGCAGTACTTC
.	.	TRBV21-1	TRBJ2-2	CASCRLSSPFTGELFF	TGTGCCAGCTGTCGGCTTTCCTCCCCGTTTACCGGGGAGCTGTTTTTT
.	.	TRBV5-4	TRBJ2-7	CASSLAGASYEQYF	TGTGCCAGCAGCTTGGCAGGGGCTTCCTACGAGCAGTACTTC
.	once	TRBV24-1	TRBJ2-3	CATSHNTDTQYF	TGTGCCACCAGCCACAACACAGATACGCAGTATTTT
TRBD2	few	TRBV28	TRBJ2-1	CASSLPRGSGVYNEQFF	TGTGCCAGCAGTTTACCCCGCGGGAGCGGGGTGTACAATGAGCAGTTCTTC
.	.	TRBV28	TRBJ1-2	CASSFDGIQDYGYTF	TGTGCCAGCAGTTTTGATGGCATACAAGACTATGGCTACACCTTC
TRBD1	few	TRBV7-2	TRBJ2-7	CASSLAGQGAGEQYF	TGTGCCAGCAGCTTAGCGGGGCAGGGGGCTGGCGAGCAGTACTTC
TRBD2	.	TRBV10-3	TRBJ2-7	CAISEWGLAGKDEQYF	TGTGCCATCAGTGAGTGGGGACTAGCGGGAAAAGACGAGCAGTACTTC
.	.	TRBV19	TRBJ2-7	CASSPMGGQNEQYF	TGTGCCAGTAGTCCTATGGGGGGGCAGAACGAGCAGTACTTC
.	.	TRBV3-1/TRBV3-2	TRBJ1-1	CASSQGGHTEAFF	TGTGCCAGCAGCCAAGGCGGACACACTGAAGCTTTCTTT
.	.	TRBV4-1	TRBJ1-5	CASSQQGNSNQPQHF	TGCGCCAGCAGCCAGCAGGGGAATAGCAATCAGCCCCAGCATTTT
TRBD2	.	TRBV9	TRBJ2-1	CASSVDPGGPGNEQFF	TGTGCCAGCAGCGTAGATCCGGGAGGGCCGGGGAATGAGCAGTTCTTC
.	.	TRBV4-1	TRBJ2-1	CASSPTPPAGMISEQFF	TGCGCCAGCAGCCCAACGCCCCCGGCAGGTATGATTTCTGAGCAGTTCTTC
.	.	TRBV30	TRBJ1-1	CAWTETPTEAFF	TGTGCCTGGACGGAGACACCCACTGAAGCTTTCTTT
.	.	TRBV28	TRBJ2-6	CASREVSGANVLTF	TGTGCCAGCAGGGAAGTCTCTGGGGCCAACGTCCTGACTTTC
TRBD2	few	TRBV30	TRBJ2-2	CAWSAGLDGGELFF	TGTGCCTGGAGTGCCGGACTAGACGGCGGGGAGCTGTTTTTT
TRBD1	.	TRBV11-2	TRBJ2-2	CASSPGTGDPGELFF	TGTGCCAGCAGCCCCGGGACAGGGGACCCCGGGGAGCTGTTTTTT
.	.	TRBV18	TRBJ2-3	CADRTSIDTQYF	TGTGCCGACAGGACCAGCATAGATACGCAGTATTTT
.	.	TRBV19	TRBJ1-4	CASSSARVLFF	TGTGCCAGTAGTTCGGCCCGGGTACTGTTTTTT
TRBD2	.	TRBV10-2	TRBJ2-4	CASSERVAGDLAKNIQYF	TGCGCCAGCAGTGAAAGGGTAGCGGGTGACCTAGCCAAAAACATTCAGTACTTC
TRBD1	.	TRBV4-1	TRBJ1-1	CASSQDTQRTGVNTEAFF	TGCGCCAGCAGCCAGGACACTCAACGGACAGGAGTTAACACTGAAGCTTTCTTT
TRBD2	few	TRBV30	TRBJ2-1	CAGQTSGRYNEQFF	TGTGCCGGTCAGACTAGCGGAAGATACAATGAGCAGTTCTTC
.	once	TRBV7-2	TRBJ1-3	CASSFQGGIVRGRRNTIYF	TGTGCCAGCAGCTTCCAAGGGGGGATTGTGAGGGGACGGAGAAACACCATATATTTT